The 18 T cell receptor beta chains below all came from one sample that was sequenced in a study of tissue T cells after allogeneic stem cell transplantation (dated by TCRdb to 2021 to 2024). The intended sense of this specimen's time point label: mouse harvest day 14 after allogeneic transplant. Each mouse graft, delivered by tail vein injection, combined 10^6 splenic CD5+ T cells with 10^7 T-cell-depleted bone marrow cells. Library preparation employed the immunoSEQ multiplex PCR assay. This is the immuneACCESS table as TCRdb keeps it, with only in-frame sequences that have V and J called. A part of the clones is gone; compared with another copy, unresolved V genes explain less than half, and the rest is unexplained. The table for this sample lists approximately 4,500 clones; under 60% of them were counted only once. The ten top clones hold roughly 15% of the sample. The source material was gut tissue. These receptors came from a female BALB/c mouse given C57BL/6 T cells with graft-versus-host disease after an allogeneic hematopoietic cell transplant.

Comment on this clone: Gene names follow the mouse nomenclature. The read gets to within 1 residue of the CDR3 end, and the germline J gene fills in the rest. The chain recombines TRBV23 with TRBJ1-3. The V gene's germline CDR1 is KGHTA and CDR2 FQNQQP. The CDR3 totals 15 residues. The CDR3 DNA, read in part, is TGCTCCCGCAGTCCAGAGCTCAATTCCGGAAACACACTCTAT. It translates to CSRSPELNSGNTLY. The full CDR3 protein reads CSRSPELNSGNTLYF.

This clone was observed a single time. The gene names given are mouse names. The read halts 1 residue ahead of the CDR3 end, with the missing end drawn from the germline J gene. The chain has TRBV26 and TRBJ1-1; D remains unclear. The germline CDR1 and CDR2 sequences are KGHPV and FQNQEV (reference sequence). V was shortened by 3 bases and J by 3 bases, with 2 bases between the two germline ends. The length of the CDR3 is 11 residues. The CDR3 region is CASSLDTEVFF. The CDR3 bases that were read are TGTGCCAGCAGTCTCGACACAGAAGTCTTC.

This clone is large in the sample. A junction boundary mismatches the germline segment, possibly from a read error. Gene names denote mouse genes. The observed sequence ends 1 residue before the CDR3 terminus, with the missing tail filled in from the germline J gene. This chain connects TRBV20 to TRBJ2-7; TRBD2 aligns across 10 bases. This CDR3 has 12 residues. Germline CDR1 is GFQATS and CDR2 is STVNSAI. CDR3 DNA (partial): TGTGGTGCGAGGGACTGGGGCTATGAACAGTAC. Encoded protein: CGARDWGYEQY. In full, the CDR3 is CGARDWGYEQYF.

With respect to this clone: Gene names refer to mouse genes. The DNA ends 1 residue before the CDR3 does, and the rest of the CDR3 is filled in from the germline J gene. The chain recombines TRBV23 with TRBJ2-2; the table's TRBD2 call for D was not verified on the DNA. Per the germline V gene, CDR1 is KGHTA and CDR2 is FQNQQP. CDR3 length equals 16 residues. The sequenced CDR3 bases are TGCTCCAGCAGTCTCGGACTGGGGAGAAACACCGGGCAGCTCTAC. It encodes CSSSLGLGRNTGQLY. The entire CDR3 sequence reads CSSSLGLGRNTGQLYF.

With regard to this clone: Any gene name here is a mouse gene name. The read terminates 1 residue ahead of where the CDR3 ends, so the germline J gene completes it. V is TRBV12-1 and J is TRBJ1-3, with a weak D call TRBD1 (6 bases). The CDR3 covers 14 residues. V was pared by 2 bases and J by 0 bases, with 7 bases between. Per the germline V gene, CDR1 is SGHSN and CDR2 is HYEKVE. Here the CDR3 reads CASSRQVSGNTLYF. The covered CDR3 bases are TGTGCCAGCTCTCGACAGGTTTCTGGAAATACGCTCTAT.

Turning to this clone: The gene names given are mouse names. Incomplete CDR3 DNA: TGCTCCAGCAGTCAATCTCAGGGTTCCAACGAAAGATTATTT. This encodes CSSSQSQGSNERLF. The whole CDR3 sequence reads CSSSQSQGSNERLFF. The chain recombines TRBV23 with TRBJ1-4; the table's TRBD1 call for D was not verified on the DNA. The CDR3 goes on 1 residue after the read ends, and that part is filled in from the germline J gene. Germline CDR1 and CDR2: KGHTA and FQNQQP. The CDR3 has 15 amino acids. The whole variable domain, remainder taken from reference TRBV23 and TRBJ1-4, is DAAVTQKPRYLIKMKGQEAEMKCIPEKGHTAVFWYQQKQSKELKFLIYFQNQQPLDQIDMVKERFSAVCPSSSLCSLGIRTCEAEDSALYLCSSSQSQGSNERLFFGHGTKLSVL.

This clone showed up just once. These gene names are mouse names. The read stops 1 residue short of the end of the CDR3; the missing end is completed from the germline J gene. The chain combines TRBV26 with TRBJ1-4; TRBD1 aligns across 10 bases. The V segment lost 4 bases and the J segment 3 bases; nucleotides outside the gene matches: 2. The CDR3 contains 15 residues. Germline lookup yields CDR1 KGHPV and CDR2 FQNQEV (reference sequence). CDR3 DNA, as far as it was read: TGTGCCAGCAGTCGACAGGGGGCTGCCAACGAAAGATTATTT. This translates into CASSRQGAANERLF. In full, the CDR3 reads CASSRQGAANERLFF. The entire variable domain, with the rest obtained from reference TRBV26 and TRBJ1-4, is as follows: NSKVIQTPRYLVKGQGQKAKMRCIPEKGHPVVFWYQQNKNNEFKFLINFQNQEVLQQIDMTEKRFSAECPSNSPCSLEIQSSEAGDSALYLCASSRQGAANERLFFGHGTKLSVL.

This clone was observed a single time. The genes and germline here are from mouse. The read stops 1 residue short of the end of the CDR3; the missing end is completed from the germline J gene. The chain couples TRBV15 to TRBJ2-1, with 7 bases fitting TRBD2. The length of the CDR3 is 13 residues. J was trimmed by 1 base and V by 7 bases; bases with no gene match: 1. Germline loops: CDR1 SGHND, CDR2 FRSKSL. CDR3 DNA (partial): TGTGCCAGCATCTGGGGGAACTATGCTGAGCAGTTC. Translating gives CASIWGNYAEQF. The complete CDR3 protein is CASIWGNYAEQFF.

As to this clone: Mouse germline and gene names are used. CDR3 residues: CASSLQIANSDYTF. The CDR3 DNA, read in part, is TGTGCCAGCAGTCTACAGATTGCAAACTCCGACTACACC. V gene TRBV26 combines with J gene TRBJ1-2; no reliable D call. The observed sequence ends 1 residue before the CDR3 terminus, with the missing tail filled in from the germline J gene. The CDR3 runs 14 residues. From germline, CDR1 is KGHPV and CDR2 FQNQEV (reference sequence). Trimming left V 3 bases short and J 0 bases short, with 8 bases between.

In regard to this clone: Any gene name here is a mouse gene name. The read falls 1 residue short of the CDR3 end, and the missing part is taken from the germline J gene. The chain recombines TRBV1 with TRBJ1-4; no reliable D call. Trimming took 3 bases from V and 2 from J, leaving 7 bases between them. The CDR3 consists of 14 residues. The germline V gene has CDR1 NSQYPW and CDR2 LRSPGD (reference sequence). The CDR3 loop reads CTCSAAGSNERLFF. Incomplete CDR3 DNA: TGCACCTGCAGTGCTGCGGGGTCCAACGAAAGATTATTT.

Worth noting for this clone: Germline and genes: mouse. The observed sequence ends 1 residue before the CDR3 terminus, with the missing tail filled in from the germline J gene. V gene TRBV26 combines with J gene TRBJ1-3, with D uncertain. Germline values: CDR1 KGHPV, CDR2 FQNQEV (reference sequence). The CDR3 is 15 residues long. V dropped 4 bases and J dropped 0 bases, with 10 bases sitting between them. This CDR3 reads CASSPGRNSGNTLYF. The DNA read from the CDR3 is TGTGCCAGCAGTCCCGGACGGAATTCTGGAAATACGCTCTAT.

Details on this clone: Gene names denote mouse genes. The CDR3 bases that were read are TGTGCCAGCAGCTTGGGACAGGGGAACACCGGGCAGCTCTAC. Encoded protein: CASSLGQGNTGQLY. The complete CDR3 reads CASSLGQGNTGQLYF. V is TRBV4 and J is TRBJ2-2; the match to TRBD1 covers 10 bases. The CDR3 end is not reached by the read, which stops 1 residue before it; the germline J gene fills it in. V lost 4 bases, J lost 2 bases, and 1 base stayed unmatched. Germline V gene lookup returns CDR1 LGHDT and CDR2 YNNKQL (reference sequence). The CDR3 extends over 15 amino acids.

As for this clone: The gene names given are mouse names. The read gets to within 1 residue of the CDR3 end, and the germline J gene fills in the rest. This chain connects TRBV12-1 to TRBJ2-7, with D possibly TRBD1 on 6 matching bases. The CDR3 runs 13 residues. Per germline, CDR1 SGHSN and CDR2 HYEKVE. V shed 6 bases and J shed 0 bases, with 11 bases lying between them. CDR3 bases read: TGTGCCAGCCGCGACAGGAGCTCCTATGAACAGTAC. Protein sequence: CASRDRSSYEQY. In full, the CDR3 is CASRDRSSYEQYF. The full variable domain, completed using reference TRBV12-1 and TRBJ2-7, is DSGVVQSPRHIIKEKGGRSVLTCIPISGHSNVVWYQQTLGKELKFLIQHYEKVERDKGFLPSRFSVQQFDDYHSEMNMSALELEDSAMYFCASRDRSSYEQYFGPGTRLTVL.

Note on this clone: The gene symbols are mouse symbols. The sequence runs out 1 residue before the end of the CDR3; the remainder is reconstructed from the germline J gene. The V call is TRBV15, the J call TRBJ2-1; D might be TRBD1 or TRBD2, each matching 6 bases. The CDR3 contains 13 residues. From germline, CDR1 is SGHND and CDR2 FRSKSL. The ends were cut back, 6 bases at V and 6 bases at J, with 12 bases in the middle. CDR3 in amino acids: CASSLGGFAEQFF. CDR3 DNA, as far as it was read: TGTGCCAGCAGCCTAGGGGGGTTTGCTGAGCAGTTC.

A remark on this clone: The genes and germline here are from mouse. The CDR3 goes on 1 residue after the read ends, and that part is filled in from the germline J gene. The chain links TRBV26 to TRBJ2-3; D uncertain. Per the germline V gene, CDR1 is KGHPV and CDR2 is FQNQEV (reference sequence). This CDR3 is 13 amino acids long. The V and J ends lost 4 bases and 1 base respectively, with 6 bases between them. The CDR3 protein is CASSRQGAETLYF. The sequenced part of the CDR3 DNA is TGTGCCAGCAGTCGGCAGGGTGCAGAAACGCTGTAT. Based on the CDR3 plus reference TRBV26 and TRBJ2-3, the full variable domain is NSKVIQTPRYLVKGQGQKAKMRCIPEKGHPVVFWYQQNKNNEFKFLINFQNQEVLQQIDMTEKRFSAECPSNSPCSLEIQSSEAGDSALYLCASSRQGAETLYFGSGTRLTVL.

As for this clone: Gene names are mouse gene names. The read finishes 1 residue shy of the CDR3 end, and the germline J gene is used to complete it. The chain joins TRBV26 to TRBJ2-5, with D tentatively TRBD1 (6 bases). The V gene lost 3 bases and the J gene lost 6 bases, with 7 bases spanning the gap. The germline V gene encodes CDR1 KGHPV and CDR2 FQNQEV (reference sequence). This CDR3 has 12 residues. The CDR3 bases that were read are TGTGCCAGCAGTCTCCAGGGGGACACCCAGTAC. Protein sequence: CASSLQGDTQY. The whole CDR3 region reads CASSLQGDTQYF.

Concerning this clone: All gene names here are mouse names. The read falls 1 residue short of the CDR3 end, and the missing part is taken from the germline J gene. This chain links TRBV26 with TRBJ1-1; D is undetermined. Trimming cost V 4 bases and J 0 bases, with 6 bases left between them. The V gene's germline CDR1 is KGHPV and CDR2 FQNQEV (reference sequence). The CDR3 is made up of 13 amino acids. Incomplete CDR3 DNA: TGTGCCAGCAGTCGGGAAGCAAACACAGAAGTCTTC. This sequence encodes CASSREANTEVF. The entire CDR3 protein is CASSREANTEVFF.

Only a few counts were recorded for this clone. Gene names refer to mouse genes. The read halts 1 residue ahead of the CDR3 end, with the missing end drawn from the germline J gene. This chain links TRBV13-2 with TRBJ2-7; D unclear. Deletions cut 1 base from V and 1 base from J, with 6 bases between. The CDR3 runs 13 residues. Germline CDR1 is NNHNN and CDR2 is SYGAGS (reference sequence). The sequenced CDR3 bases are TGTGCCAGCGGTGATCCGGGTTCCTATGAACAGTAC. This sequence encodes CASGDPGSYEQY. From start to end, the CDR3 is CASGDPGSYEQYF.